The TCR beta chain under discussion was sequenced for a study of early stage breast cancer tumors. Profiled with immunoSEQ multiplex PCR; TCRdb holds only in-frame clones, not every one. This sample has 25,000 to 35,000 clones; around three quarters occur once, and the top ten carry around a third. J lost 4 bases, V lost 7 bases, and 7 bases had no gene match. This CDR3 spans 14 amino acids. Germline CDR1 reads SGDLS; CDR2 reads YYNGEE. The V and J genes are TRBV9 and TRBJ2-1; TRBD1 matches at 8 bases. This receptor was identified in a person aged 45-60 years with breast cancer. Material: blood. CDR3 in amino acids: CASGGGQAYNEQFF. The CDR3 nucleotides read TGTGCCAGCGGAGGGGGACAGGCTTACAATGAGCAGTTCTTC.